The 27 T cell receptor beta chains below were found in one sample sequenced in a study of spatial heterogeneity in lung cancer. TCRdb redid the calling of the 5' RACE reads with MiXCR, one entry per CDR3 protein. The sample lists approximately 47,000 distinct CDR3 sequences, 7.6% occurring once. Stated time point: sample taken at primary tumor resection. Tumor, nontumor lung or frozen PBMC supplied whole RNA that was sequenced unsorted. The sequences come from PBMCs, collected at surgery. These receptor sequences come from a female donor with early-stage non-small cell lung cancer.

This clonotype has only a few counts. The chain has TRBV4-3 and TRBJ1-2, with D maybe TRBD1 (6 bases). Germline CDR1 is LGHNA and CDR2 is YSLEER. The V and J ends lost 3 bases and 6 bases respectively, with 20 bases between them. CDR3 length: 16 amino acids. Here the CDR3 reads CASSQDLRGAPHGYTF. The CDR3 DNA is TGCGCCAGCAGCCAGGACTTGAGGGGGGCGCCCCATGGCTACACCTTC.

About this clonotype itself: A read error is possible here, since a much larger clone lies one base away. The rearrangement joins TRBV19 to TRBJ2-1, with D hard to call. The length of the CDR3 is 13 residues. V was shortened by 5 bases and J by 2 bases, with 7 bases between the two germline ends. CDR1 LNHDA and CDR2 SQIVND come from the germline V gene (reference sequence). Here the CDR3 reads CASSHRPYNEQFF. In DNA, the CDR3 is TGTGCCAGTAGTCATCGGCCCTACAATGAGCAGTTCTTC.

This clonotype has at least ten counts. The J gene is TRBJ1-5, the V gene TRBV12-3 or TRBV12-4; D might be TRBD1 (6 bases). CDR3 length: 18 residues. Deletions cut 5 bases from V and 0 bases from J, with 20 bases between. Here the CDR3 DNA reads TGTGCCAGCAGTCCTCGGGACACGTACCCTTATAGCAATCAGCCCCAGCATTTT. It encodes CASSPRDTYPYSNQPQHF.

J is TRBJ2-1 and V is TRBV6-2 or TRBV6-3; 12 nucleotides line up with TRBD2. Germline CDR1 MNHEY, CDR2 SVGEGT. The V gene end was trimmed by 5 bases and the J gene end by 10 bases; junction bases not matched to a gene: 9. This CDR3 spans 15 amino acids. CDR3 sequence (DNA): TGTGCCAGCAGTCTAGCGGGGGGGCACTTTATCGAGCAGTTCTTC. Translating gives CASSLAGGHFIEQFF.

The table lists this clonotype with a few counts. This rearrangement joins TRBV19 to TRBJ1-4; TRBD1 aligns across 9 bases. Germline V lookup: CDR1 LNHDA, CDR2 SQIVND (reference sequence). This CDR3 is built from 16 residues. Germline trimming cut 6 bases from V and 4 bases from J; bases unmatched to any gene: 9. The DNA of the CDR3 is TGTGCCAGTAGCACACTTCCGGGACAGGGTAATGAAAAACTGTTTTTT. Residues: CASSTLPGQGNEKLFF.

The table lists this clonotype with a few counts. Written as DNA, the CDR3 is TGTGCCATCAGTCAAACTAGCGGGGGGAGTGATACGCAGTATTTT. Translation: CAISQTSGGSDTQYF. The chain has TRBV10-3 and TRBJ2-3, with 12 bases matching TRBD2. In germline, CDR1 is ENHRY, CDR2 SYGVKD. The CDR3 runs to 15 residues. V shed 5 bases and J 6 bases; nucleotides not matched to a gene: 6.

This clonotype occurred a few times. The CDR3 coding sequence is TGTGCCTGGCAGGCCGCCGGGGGCACTGAAGCTTTCTTT. Translating it yields CAWQAAGGTEAFF. The chain uses TRBV30 and TRBJ1-1; possible D gene TRBD1, 5 bases. Germline V gives CDR1 GTSNPN, CDR2 SVGIG (reference sequence). Deletions cut 5 bases from V and 4 bases from J, with 14 bases between. The CDR3 length is 13 residues.

The V call is TRBV20-1, the J call TRBJ1-1; possible D gene TRBD1, 5 bases. Germline assignment: CDR1 DFQATT and CDR2 SNEGSKA (reference sequence). This CDR3 spans 15 amino acids. V lost 2 bases and J 5 bases, leaving 18 bases between the germline ends. This CDR3 reads CSARIHTGQGTEAFF. In DNA, the CDR3 is TGCAGTGCTAGAATTCACACAGGCCAAGGGACTGAAGCTTTCTTT.

This clonotype was found a few times. The rearrangement uses TRBV4-1 and TRBJ2-7; D is ambiguous. Looked up from germline, CDR1 is MGHRA and CDR2 is YSYEKL. The CDR3 totals 14 residues. The V end was cut by 3 bases, the J end by 1 base, with 10 bases between. The CDR3 sequence is CASSHNRASYEQYF. The CDR3, as DNA: TGCGCCAGCAGCCACAACCGGGCTTCCTACGAGCAGTACTTC.

In its sample, this clonotype was seen a few times. The chain recombines TRBV27 with TRBJ1-2, with TRBD1 identical over 8 bases. From germline, CDR1 is MNHEY and CDR2 SMNVEV (reference sequence). Trimming took 5 bases from V and 4 from J; bases not matched to a gene: 9. The CDR3 is made up of 15 amino acids. CDR3 bases: TGTGCCAGCAGTGCATTTCCCGGACAGGGCTATGGCTACACCTTC. It encodes CASSAFPGQGYGYTF.

This clonotype was observed many times. This rearrangement joins TRBV12-3 or TRBV12-4 to TRBJ1-2, with D unclear. The CDR3 spans 13 residues. Trimming removed 3 bases from V and 3 bases from J, with 8 bases in between. This CDR3 is CASSFGGHYGYTF. The CDR3 DNA reads TGTGCCAGCAGTTTTGGCGGCCACTATGGCTACACCTTC.

This clonotype has at least ten counts. CDR3 nucleotides: TGCAGTGCTAGAGTGGCCACTGAAGCTTTCTTT. It encodes CSARVATEAFF. This chain links TRBV20-1 with TRBJ1-1; D not resolved. CDR1 and CDR2 from the germline V gene are DFQATT and SNEGSKA (reference sequence). The ends were cut back, 1 base at V and 4 bases at J, with 4 bases in the middle. The CDR3 runs to 11 residues.

This rearrangement joins TRBV10-3 to TRBJ2-7; D is ambiguous. Germline V gives CDR1 ENHRY, CDR2 SYGVKD. Trimming cost V 5 bases and J 0 bases, with 11 bases left between them. CDR3 length equals 14 residues. The CDR3, as DNA: TGTGCCATCAGTCCTTTTCCAAGCTCCTACGAGCAGTACTTC. The encoded protein is CAISPFPSSYEQYF.

The gene calls are TRBV9 and TRBJ2-5, with a weak D call TRBD2 (6 bases). This CDR3 has 18 amino acids. Germline V gives CDR1 SGDLS, CDR2 YYNGEE. Trimming pared 0 bases from V and 5 bases from J, leaving 23 bases between. This chain's CDR3 is CASSVVGGPPSFQETQYF. DNA of the CDR3: TGTGCCAGCAGCGTAGTCGGAGGGCCCCCCTCTTTTCAGGAGACCCAGTACTTC. The full variable domain, completed using reference TRBV9 and TRBJ2-5, is DSGVTQTPKHLITATGQRVTLRCSPRSGDLSVYWYQQSLDQGLQFLIQYYNGEERAKGNILERFSAQQFPDLHSELNLSSLELGDSALYFCASSVVGGPPSFQETQYFGPGTRLLVL.

At least ten counts were recorded for this clonotype. The chain couples TRBV7-2 to TRBJ1-2, with 7 bases fitting TRBD1. The V segment lost 5 bases and the J segment 4 bases; nucleotides outside the gene matches: 10. There are 15 residues in the CDR3. CDR1 is SGHTA and CDR2 is FQGNSA in the germline V gene. The CDR3 is CASSLDSAGGYGYTF. The DNA of the CDR3 is TGTGCCAGCAGCCTAGACTCGGCAGGGGGCTATGGCTACACCTTC. Combining the CDR3 with reference TRBV7-2 and TRBJ1-2 gives the whole variable domain GAGVSQSPSNKVTEKGKDVELRCDPISGHTALYWYRQSLGQGLEFLIYFQGNSAPDKSGLPSDRFSAERTGGSVSTLTIQRTQQEDSAVYLCASSLDSAGGYGYTFGSGTRLTVV.

The chain is built from TRBV6-6 and TRBJ2-7; D remains unclear. The CDR3 covers 14 residues. Germline-derived CDR1 and CDR2 are MNHNY and SVGAGI (reference sequence). V lost 2 bases to trimming and J lost 3 bases, with 11 bases between them. In DNA, the CDR3 is TGTGCCAGCAGTTACGGGGATACTGACTACGAGCAGTACTTC. Its protein product is CASSYGDTDYEQYF.

This clonotype occurred many times. The CDR3 coding sequence is TGTGCCAGCAGTTTCCTTTGGGGGGACACTGAAGCTTTCTTT. It encodes CASSFLWGDTEAFF. This chain uses TRBV27 with TRBJ1-1; a weak D match, TRBD1 (5 bases). Germline CDR1 MNHEY, CDR2 SMNVEV (reference sequence). Trimming cost V 3 bases and J 3 bases, with 11 bases left between them. The CDR3 sequence is 14 residues long.

This chain uses TRBV10-3 with TRBJ2-5; tentative D call: TRBD1 (6 bases). Trimming stripped 10 bases from V and 7 bases from J, with 16 bases between. Germline CDR1 and CDR2: ENHRY and SYGVKD. The CDR3 loop spans 12 amino acids. The CDR3 DNA reads TGTGCCACCACAGGGCCCGCGGGGACCCAGTACTTC. It encodes CATTGPAGTQYF.

This clonotype was picked up many times. The genes are TRBV27 and TRBJ1-2; 10 bases fit TRBD1. The CDR3 totals 15 residues. Trimming at V came to 2 bases and at J to 5 bases, leaving 5 bases not matched to a gene. Germline CDR1 reads MNHEY; CDR2 reads SMNVEV (reference sequence). CDR3 DNA: TGTGCCAGCAGTTTAAGACAGGGGGCTCGGTATGGCTACACCTTC. It yields the protein CASSLRQGARYGYTF.

The CDR3 bases are TGTGCCAGCAGTCCACAAACCTTCGGGGCGCCCCTCCACTTT. Protein product: CASSPQTFGAPLHF. This chain connects TRBV12-3 or TRBV12-4 to TRBJ1-6; D possibly corresponds to TRBD1 (5 bases). CDR3 length: 14 amino acids. Trimming cost V 5 bases and J 13 bases, with 18 bases left between them.

The V gene is TRBV5-4, the J gene TRBJ2-3; D might be TRBD2 (7 bases). Per germline, CDR1 SGHNT and CDR2 YYREEE (reference sequence). V lost 0 bases and J 6 bases, leaving 8 bases between the germline ends. The CDR3 runs to 13 residues. The CDR3 loop reads CASSLEGGDTQYF. The CDR3, as DNA: TGTGCCAGCAGCTTGGAGGGGGGGGATACGCAGTATTTT.

The chain combines TRBV20-1 with TRBJ1-4; D unclear. Germline CDR1 and CDR2: DFQATT and SNEGSKA (reference sequence). The CDR3 spans 11 residues. The CDR3 loop is CEVPTNEKLFF. CDR3 DNA sequence: TGCGAGGTTCCAACTAATGAAAAACTGTTTTTT.

The sample holds many counts of this clonotype. The gene calls are TRBV12-3 or TRBV12-4 and TRBJ1-1, with D hard to call. The CDR3 spans 13 residues. Deletions cut 8 bases from V and 5 bases from J, with 15 bases between. CDR3 amino acids: CASGPGFGTEAFF. The CDR3 nucleotides are TGTGCCAGCGGTCCTGGGTTTGGGACTGAAGCTTTCTTT.

This clonotype was seen at least ten times. This chain connects TRBV4-3 to TRBJ1-2; 7 bases fit TRBD1. Looked up from germline, CDR1 is LGHNA and CDR2 is YSLEER. J gave up 5 bases and V 3 bases, and 9 bases lay outside the gene matches. There are 15 residues in the CDR3. CDR3 in amino acids: CASSHVTGVGYGYTF. Here the CDR3 DNA reads TGCGCCAGCAGCCATGTAACAGGGGTCGGGTATGGCTACACCTTC.

The V gene is TRBV5-4, the J gene TRBJ1-1; 9 bases are a match to TRBD1. Germline assignment: CDR1 SGHNT and CDR2 YYREEE (reference sequence). The ends lost 5 bases at V and 3 bases at J; junction bases unmatched: 11. The CDR3 consists of 16 residues. As DNA, the CDR3 is TGTGCCAGCAGTTTACCGGGACAGGGCTTCCACACTGAAGCTTTCTTT. This codes for CASSLPGQGFHTEAFF. Full variable domain (rest looked up from reference TRBV5-4 and TRBJ1-1): ETGVTQSPTHLIKTRGQQVTLRCSSQSGHNTVSWYQQALGQGPQFIFQYYREEENGRGNFPPRFSGLQFPNYSSELNVNALELDDSALYLCASSLPGQGFHTEAFFGQGTRLTVV.

The chain links TRBV11-2 to TRBJ2-1; 14 positions agree with TRBD2. There are 20 residues in the CDR3. After removal of 6 bases from V and 6 bases from J, the junction contained 19 bases not matched to a gene. Per germline, CDR1 SGHAT and CDR2 FQNNGV. In DNA form, the CDR3 reads TGTGCCAGCAGACCCTCCTCGACTAGCGGGGGGGCCGACTACAGCAATGAGCAGTTCTTC. Translation gives CASRPSSTSGGADYSNEQFF.

This clonotype was seen at least ten times. The chain employs TRBV20-1 and TRBJ2-1; 10 bases map to TRBD2. This CDR3 comprises 17 residues. CDR1 and CDR2 (germline): DFQATT, SNEGSKA (reference sequence). With V trimmed by 2 bases and J by 0 bases, 7 bases remained unmatched. The CDR3 DNA follows: TGCAGTGCTAGACAAGCGGGGGGGCCGACCTCCTACAATGAGCAGTTCTTC. Translating it yields CSARQAGGPTSYNEQFF.